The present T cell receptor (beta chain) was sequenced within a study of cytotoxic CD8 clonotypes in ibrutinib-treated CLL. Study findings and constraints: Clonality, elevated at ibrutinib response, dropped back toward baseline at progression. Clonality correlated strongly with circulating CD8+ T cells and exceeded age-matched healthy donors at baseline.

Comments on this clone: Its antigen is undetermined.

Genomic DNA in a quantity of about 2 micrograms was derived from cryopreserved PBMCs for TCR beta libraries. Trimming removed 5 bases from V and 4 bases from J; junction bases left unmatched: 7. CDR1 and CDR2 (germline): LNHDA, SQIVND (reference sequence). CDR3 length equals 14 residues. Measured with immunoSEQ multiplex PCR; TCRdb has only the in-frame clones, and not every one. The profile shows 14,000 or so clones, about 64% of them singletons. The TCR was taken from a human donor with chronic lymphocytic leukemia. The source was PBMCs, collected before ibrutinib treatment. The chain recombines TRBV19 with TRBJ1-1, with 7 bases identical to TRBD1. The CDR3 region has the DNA TGTGCCAGTAGTCTTCAGGGGGTGGGCACTGAAGCTTTCTTT. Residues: CASSLQGVGTEAFF.